This T cell receptor (beta chain) originates from a study of T cells in Graves' hyperthyroidism and ophthalmopathy. Points from the study as a whole: Most expanded thyroid clonotypes above 0.001 recurred in blood.

Trimming pared 7 bases from V and 1 base from J, leaving 13 bases between. The CDR3 is 15 amino acids. CDR1 is MNHNY, CDR2 SVGAGI, per germline (reference sequence). The investigators amplified TCR beta CDR3 regions from RNA transcripts. When the TCR CDR3 underwent first-round RT-PCR, the HTBI primer set was used. TCRdb ran MiXCR on the multiplex PCR reads and lists one entry per CDR3 protein. Seen here are about 540,000 distinct CDR3 sequences, 40% to 55% observed once, and the top ten hold about 7.9%. Graves' hyperthyroidism was deemed stable given no ophthalmopathy progression within 18 months. Each patient was aged 18 to 65 and had newly diagnosed hyperthyroidism of under 2 months' duration. A few counts support this clonotype. Its antigen is currently unknown.

Specimen: peripheral blood or thyroid tissue (not recorded which). The chain recombines TRBV6-6 with TRBJ2-2; D unclear. The source is a woman younger than 35 with Graves' hyperthyroidism. The CDR3 bases are TGTGCCAGCACGTTGGATTTGAAGAACACCGGGGAGCTGTTTTTT. Translation gives CASTLDLKNTGELFF.